This TCR beta chain is drawn from a study of shared clonotypes between healthy human individuals. Looking at the study overall: Three CD4 naive, three CD4 memory, two CD8 naive and one CD8 memory plate were used per donor.

The J segment lost 14 bases and the V segment lost 8 bases, leaving 18 bases of the junction unmatched. From germline, CDR1 is GTSNPN and CDR2 SVGIG (reference sequence). The CDR3 runs to 14 residues. As defined, naive CD8 cells were CD45RO-negative and positively selected for CCR7, with terminally differentiated effector memory CD45RA+ cells excluded. Investigators spread the genomic DNA of each subset evenly over several immunoSEQ plates. Under the authors' procedure: Junction-only sequences without quality scores came from ImmunoSEQ, so filtering differed. Assay used: immunoSEQ multiplex PCR; TCRdb lists only in-frame clones, some missing. V and J calls and clone size are those listed in that table; D and trimming were worked out from the DNA. This sample has some 1,900,000 clones, with roughly 95% found just once.

The V call is TRBV30, the J call TRBJ1-6, with 7 bases fitting TRBD1. The TCR sequence derives from a man aged 18 to 29 in good health. The sample was naive CD8+ T cells sorted from blood. Here the CDR3 reads CARGQVNSRSALHF. The CDR3 DNA reads TGTGCCCGCGGACAGGTTAATTCACGTTCGGCCCTCCACTTT.